These 5 T cell receptor beta chains were sequenced from one sample in a study of T cell responses to AZD1222 COVID-19 vaccine. Generated by immunoSEQ multiplex PCR, the TCRdb table keeps only in-frame clones and is missing some. The sample has 140,000 to 150,000 clones; roughly 92% are singletons. This specimen was peripheral blood, taken on day 0 of AZD1222 vaccination. These receptors were obtained from an adult in good health.

The J gene is TRBJ1-3, the V gene TRBV5-6; weak D call: TRBD1 (5 bases). CDR3 length: 15 residues. Deletions cut 0 bases from V and 2 bases from J, with 9 bases between. Per germline, CDR1 SGHDT and CDR2 YYEEEE. The CDR3 loop is CASSLGGWTGNTIYF. DNA of the CDR3: TGTGCCAGCAGCTTGGGGGGGTGGACTGGAAACACCATATATTTT.

The rearrangement uses TRBV13 and TRBJ1-1, with 11 bases identical to TRBD1. CDR3 size: 16 residues. CDR1 and CDR2 (germline): PRHDT, FYEKMQ (reference sequence). V was pared by 5 bases and J by 1 base, with 6 bases of the junction left unmatched. The CDR3 sequence: CASSARDRGKNTEAFF. CDR3 bases: TGTGCCAGCAGCGCCCGGGACAGGGGGAAGAACACTGAAGCTTTCTTT. The complete variable domain, with remaining parts taken from reference TRBV13 and TRBJ1-1, reads AAGVIQSPRHLIKEKRETATLKCYPIPRHDTVYWYQQGPGQDPQFLISFYEKMQSDKGSIPDRFSAQQFSDYHSELNMSSLELGDSALYFCASSARDRGKNTEAFFGQGTRLTVV.

The chain has TRBV4-1 and TRBJ1-2; no reliable D call. This CDR3 is 16 amino acids long. Trimming took off 4 bases at V and 6 bases at J, with 21 bases between the two ends. Germline V lookup: CDR1 MGHRA, CDR2 YSYEKL. CDR3 nucleotide sequence: TGCGCCAGCAGCCCGGAGAAGGTTGGTCTTAGTCATGGCTACACCTTC. Translating gives CASSPEKVGLSHGYTF.

The genes are TRBV28 and TRBJ1-1; D ambiguous. V was shortened by 2 bases and J by 4 bases, with 5 bases between the two germline ends. Germline V CDR1 and CDR2: MDHEN, SYDVKM. The CDR3 has 12 amino acids. CDR3 DNA sequence: TGTGCCAGCAGTTTACCGCTCACTGAAGCTTTCTTT. Its translation is CASSLPLTEAFF.

V is TRBV5-4 and J is TRBJ2-5; 11 nucleotides line up with TRBD2. Germline assignment: CDR1 SGHNT and CDR2 YYREEE (reference sequence). CDR3 length equals 16 residues. V shed 3 bases, J shed 0 bases, and the junction held 4 bases outside the gene matches. CDR3 bases: TGTGCCAGCAGCTCTCCGGGACTAGCGGACCAAGAGACCCAGTACTTC. Residues: CASSSPGLADQETQYF.